This TCR beta chain was retrieved from a study of long-term antiretroviral therapy in people with HIV. V lost 0 bases to trimming and J lost 10 bases, with 8 bases between them. Germline loops: CDR1 SGHVS, CDR2 FQNEAQ. The CDR3 consists of 12 residues. The assay, immunoSEQ v3.0, was run at survey level. Per-sample targets for sequencing were 40,000-50,000 T-cell genomes. Sequencing used immunoSEQ multiplex PCR; TCRdb keeps in-frame clones, though not all of them. The sample carries about 11,000 clones, around 80% recorded once. On this clone: No antigen is known for it.

Findings of the study overall: Within the repertoire, clones expanded before ART were dominant at all time points. Transplant donor controls retained higher diversity, though diversity increased after ART.

PBMC samples from each donor numbered at least one pre-ART and at least two post-ART. The source of this sequence is a man aged 40-55 years with HIV. V is TRBV7-8 and J is TRBJ2-3; no reliable D call. The specimen comprised unsorted PBMCs, sampled 1.2 years after starting antiretroviral therapy. CDR3 sequence: CASSLARVPQYF. Written as DNA, the CDR3 is TGTGCCAGCAGCTTAGCGCGTGTTCCGCAGTATTTT. Full variable domain (remainder filled in from reference TRBV7-8 and TRBJ2-3): GAGVSQSPRYKVAKRGQDVALRCDPISGHVSLFWYQQALGQGPEFLTYFQNEAQLDKSGLPSDRFFAERPEGSVSTLKIQRTQQEDSAVYLCASSLARVPQYFGPGTRLTVL.